The 32 T cell receptor beta chains given below trace back to one sample, sequenced in a study of blood T cell repertoires in COVID-19. Using immunoSEQ multiplex PCR, the repertoire was profiled, and TCRdb retains in-frame clones only, with some absent. The sample shows 60,000 to 90,000 clones, about 73% of them seen only once. The sample comprised peripheral blood. These receptors were collected from a man in his fifties or sixties with acute or convalescent COVID-19.

CDR3 bases: TGTGCCAGCAGCCAAGTCTTGGACAGCTTCTACGAGCAGTACTTC. It translates to CASSQVLDSFYEQYF. The chain employs TRBV3-1 (or the pseudogene TRBV3-2) and TRBJ2-7; TRBD1 might be the D (6 bases). CDR1 LGHDT and CDR2 YNNKEL come from the germline V gene (reference sequence). V gave up 1 base and J gave up 3 bases, with 13 bases separating them. This CDR3 spans 15 amino acids.

The genes are TRBV10-1 and TRBJ2-2; weak D call: TRBD2 (5 bases). The CDR3 is 13 amino acids. V was pared by 6 bases and J by 4 bases, with 9 bases between. In germline, CDR1 is WNHNN, CDR2 SYGVQD (reference sequence). The CDR3 bases are TGCGCCAGCAGCGAGGGTAGCACCGGGGAGCTGTTTTTT. This codes for CASSEGSTGELFF.

The V call is TRBV10-2, the J call TRBJ1-1; weak D call: TRBD1 (6 bases). V was cut by 3 bases and J by 4 bases, with 15 bases left in between. Germline CDR1 is WSHSY and CDR2 is SAAADI. The length of the CDR3 is 15 residues. CDR3 in DNA: TGCGCCAGCAGTGATGGAGGGAGGGGGGGCACTGAAGCTTTCTTT. It specifies CASSDGGRGGTEAFF.

The gene calls are TRBV5-6 and TRBJ2-7, with 12 bases matching TRBD2. Germline V lookup: CDR1 SGHDT, CDR2 YYEEEE. J lost 7 bases, V lost 1 base, and 6 bases had no gene match. This CDR3 is built from 15 residues. The CDR3: CASSLRLAGGREQYV. In DNA form, the CDR3 reads TGTGCCAGCAGCTTGAGGCTAGCGGGGGGGCGGGAGCAGTACGTC.

The CDR3: CASTPRDGPDTQYF. CDR3 nucleotides: TGTGCCAGCACCCCGCGGGACGGGCCAGATACGCAGTATTTT. This chain links TRBV27 with TRBJ2-3; weak D call: TRBD2 (6 bases). V lost 7 bases and J 4 bases, leaving 15 bases between the germline ends. This CDR3 has 14 residues. Germline V gene data show CDR1 as MNHEY and CDR2 as SMNVEV (reference sequence).

The chain is built from TRBV12-5 and TRBJ2-7, with 7 bases aligning to TRBD1. The CDR3 sequence is 14 residues long. Trimming cost V 2 bases and J 6 bases; bases outside gene matches: 7. CDR1 LGHNT and CDR2 FRNRAP come from the germline V gene. The CDR3 nucleotides read TGTGCTAGTGGTTTGCTTAGGACAGGAGGCGAGCAGTACGTC. This sequence encodes CASGLLRTGGEQYV.

Only one count was recorded for this clone. The chain combines TRBV7-3 with TRBJ2-3, with a possible D match to TRBD1 (5 bases). The CDR3 runs 13 residues. Per the germline V gene, CDR1 is SGHTA and CDR2 is FQGTGA. V lost 4 bases and J 4 bases, leaving 9 bases between the germline ends. In nucleotides, the CDR3 is TGTGCCAGCAGCTCCGGACATGCAGATACGCAGTATTTT. This encodes CASSSGHADTQYF.

V is TRBV4-1 and J is TRBJ1-5; D ambiguous. V was shortened by 0 bases and J by 5 bases, with 5 bases between the two germline ends. CDR1 and CDR2 from the germline V gene are MGHRA and YSYEKL. There are 13 residues in the CDR3. The CDR3: CASSQEPDQPQHF. In DNA form, the CDR3 reads TGCGCCAGCAGCCAAGAACCAGATCAGCCCCAGCATTTT.

The chain recombines TRBV5-4 with TRBJ2-1; TRBD2 agrees at 8 bases. This CDR3 has 14 residues. The germline gives CDR1 SGHNT, CDR2 YYREEE (reference sequence). Germline trimming cut 2 bases from V and 5 bases from J; bases unmatched to any gene: 3. CDR3 protein: CASSLGRGDNEQFF. Here the CDR3 DNA reads TGTGCCAGCAGCTTAGGGCGGGGGGACAATGAGCAGTTCTTC.

The chain links TRBV14 to TRBJ1-4; D remains unclear. The CDR3 totals 13 residues. V was clipped by 0 bases and J by 5 bases, with 4 bases between them. Germline CDR1 is SGHDN and CDR2 is FVKESK. CDR3 sequence reads: CASSQDMNEKLFF. CDR3 coding DNA: TGTGCCAGCAGCCAAGACATGAATGAAAAACTGTTTTTT. Full variable domain (missing parts from reference TRBV14 and TRBJ1-4): EAGVTQFPSHSVIEKGQTVTLRCDPISGHDNLYWYRRVMGKEIKFLLHFVKESKQDESGMPNNRFLAERTGGTYSTLKVQPAELEDSGVYFCASSQDMNEKLFFGSGTQLSVL.

This clone appeared a few times. The chain has TRBV9 and TRBJ2-2, with a tentative D call TRBD1 (6 bases). Germline V gene lookup returns CDR1 SGDLS and CDR2 YYNGEE. The CDR3 totals 15 residues. Trimming took off 0 bases at V and 7 bases at J, with 13 bases between the two ends. The CDR3 bases are TGTGCCAGCAGCGTAGCAGGGGCAAGTGTCGGGGAGCTGTTTTTT. As protein: CASSVAGASVGELFF.

The gene calls are TRBV5-1 and TRBJ2-1; D is uncertain. The V end was cut by 2 bases, the J end by 6 bases, with 3 bases between. The V gene's germline CDR1 is SGHRS and CDR2 YFSETQ. CDR3 size: 11 residues. CDR3 nucleotide sequence: TGCGCCAGCAGCTTCCTCAATGAGCAGTTCTTC. This sequence encodes CASSFLNEQFF.

This clone was found once. V is TRBV2 and J is TRBJ1-5; D is undetermined. Trimming took off 3 bases at V and 5 bases at J, with 14 bases between the two ends. Germline assignment: CDR1 SNHLY and CDR2 FYNNEI. CDR3 length: 15 amino acids. The CDR3 sequence: CASSEPGPLDQPQHF. CDR3 DNA: TGTGCCAGCAGTGAGCCGGGTCCTCTGGATCAGCCCCAGCATTTT.

Only a few counts were recorded for this clone. The chain uses TRBV19 and TRBJ1-6; D uncertain. The germline CDR1 and CDR2 sequences are LNHDA and SQIVND (reference sequence). The CDR3 is 12 amino acids. V shed 5 bases and J shed 7 bases, with 6 bases lying between them. The CDR3, as DNA: TGTGCCAGTAGTGTCTCGAATTCACCCCTCCACTTT. This gives the protein CASSVSNSPLHF.

This chain links TRBV5-1 with TRBJ2-2, with 11 bases lining up with TRBD2. Per germline, CDR1 SGHRS and CDR2 YFSETQ. This CDR3 has 15 amino acids. The V and J ends lost 2 bases and 4 bases, in that order; junction bases with no gene match: 1. The CDR3: CASSLTSGSTGELFF. As DNA, the CDR3 is TGCGCCAGCAGCTTAACTAGCGGGAGCACCGGGGAGCTGTTTTTT. The variable domain in full, completed from reference TRBV5-1 and TRBJ2-2, reads KAGVTQTPRYLIKTRGQQVTLSCSPISGHRSVSWYQQTPGQGLQFLFEYFSETQRNKGNFPGRFSGRQFSNSRSEMNVSTLELGDSALYLCASSLTSGSTGELFFGEGSRLTVL.

CDR3 amino acids: CASTLGGGRTDTQYF. The CDR3 bases are TGTGCCAGCACCCTCGGGGGAGGGCGCACAGATACGCAGTATTTT. This chain joins TRBV5-4 and TRBJ2-3, with 7 bases aligning to TRBD2. The length of the CDR3 is 15 residues. The V gene's germline CDR1 is SGHNT and CDR2 YYREEE (reference sequence). The junction had 8 bases not matched to a gene; V was cut back by 6 bases and J by 1 base.

V and J are TRBV20-1 and TRBJ1-5; a weak D match, TRBD1 (6 bases). CDR3 size: 15 residues. Germline CDR1 and CDR2: DFQATT and SNEGSKA (reference sequence). V gave up 3 bases and J gave up 4 bases, with 16 bases separating them. As DNA, the CDR3 is TGCAGTGCTAGTCCCACAGGGACCTTAAATCAGCCCCAGCATTTT. Translated, it gives CSASPTGTLNQPQHF.

V usage is TRBV4-1 and J usage is TRBJ1-1; 7 bases line up with TRBD1. V trimming: 5 bases; J trimming: 4 bases; junction bases outside the gene matches: 10. Germline V gene data show CDR1 as MGHRA and CDR2 as YSYEKL. The length of the CDR3 is 15 residues. CDR3 amino acids: CASSLQGTGGTEAFF. The CDR3 DNA reads TGCGCCAGCAGCTTACAGGGGACTGGAGGCACTGAAGCTTTCTTT.

The V and J genes are TRBV7-9 and TRBJ1-2; possible D gene TRBD1, 5 bases. The CDR3 runs to 14 residues. The V gene lost 1 base and the J gene lost 6 bases, with 12 bases spanning the gap. Germline assignment: CDR1 SEHNR and CDR2 FQNEAQ (reference sequence). The CDR3 DNA reads as TGTGCCAGCAGCTTAGGGGGAAGCAGGGATGGCTACACCTTC. The encoded protein is CASSLGGSRDGYTF.

There are a few counts of this clone. This chain uses TRBV5-6 with TRBJ1-1; possibly TRBD1 for D (5 bases). The CDR3 extends over 13 amino acids. Germline V lookup: CDR1 SGHDT, CDR2 YYEEEE. Trimming took off 0 bases at V and 9 bases at J, with 12 bases between the two ends. The CDR3 DNA reads as TGTGCCAGCAGCTTGGGGAGGGGAGAGAAAGCTTTCTTT. Its protein is CASSLGRGEKAFF.

Only a few counts were recorded for this clone. The CDR3 nucleotides are TGCGCCAGCAGCTCGTTACAGGGGCCCGCCACAGATACGCAGTATTTT. As protein: CASSSLQGPATDTQYF. The genes are TRBV5-1 and TRBJ2-3; 7 nucleotides match TRBD1. Germline lookup yields CDR1 SGHRS and CDR2 YFSETQ. V dropped 3 bases and J dropped 2; count of bases not matched to a gene: 9. CDR3 size: 16 residues.

This clone was counted a few times. The rearrangement uses TRBV5-1 and TRBJ2-5; 15 bases map to TRBD2. The J segment lost 2 bases and the V segment lost 3 bases, leaving 2 bases of the junction unmatched. In germline, CDR1 is SGHRS, CDR2 YFSETQ. The CDR3 has 16 amino acids. CDR3 loop: CASSWTSGGGQETQYF. The CDR3 nucleotides read TGCGCCAGCAGCTGGACTAGCGGGGGGGGGCAAGAGACCCAGTACTTC.

CDR3: CASSQVGTGGTKDTQYF. DNA of the CDR3: TGTGCCAGCAGCCAAGTTGGGACAGGGGGCACGAAAGATACGCAGTATTTT. The rearrangement joins TRBV4-2 to TRBJ2-3; 12 positions match TRBD1. The J segment lost 5 bases and the V segment lost 1 base, leaving 7 bases of the junction unmatched. Germline CDR1 reads LGHNA; CDR2 reads YNFKEQ. The CDR3 covers 17 residues.

This clone showed up just once. A read error may account for a junction end that differs from germline. The chain couples TRBV7-9 to TRBJ2-7, with D possibly TRBD2 on 6 matching bases. Germline values: CDR1 SEHNR, CDR2 FQNEAQ (reference sequence). The CDR3 runs 11 residues. The CDR3 here is CASSLEEGMHF. The CDR3 DNA reads as TGTGCCAGCAGCTTAGAGGAGGGGATGCACTTC. Looking up the rest from reference TRBV7-9 and TRBJ2-7 gives the full variable domain: DTGVSQNPRHKITKRGQNVTFRCDPISEHNRLYWYRQTLGQGPEFLTYFQNEAQLEKSRLLSDRFSAERPKGSFSTLEIQRTEQGDSAMYLCASSLEEGMHFGPGTRLTVT.

The CDR3 bases are TGTGCCACTCAGGGTATGGCTGGAAACACCATATATTTT. Its protein product is CATQGMAGNTIYF. The chain recombines TRBV24-1 with TRBJ1-3, with TRBD1 as a possible D gene (5 bases). The length of the CDR3 is 13 residues. The ends were cut back, 10 bases at V and 2 bases at J, with 11 bases in the middle. Looked up from germline, CDR1 is KGHDR and CDR2 is SFDVKD.

The chain is built from TRBV7-7 and TRBJ2-3; D is unclear. This CDR3 has 15 residues. Trimming took off 1 base at V and 0 bases at J, with 8 bases between the two ends. Germline assignment: CDR1 SSHAT and CDR2 FNYEAQ (reference sequence). The CDR3 is CASSLGLPSTDTQYF. The DNA for the CDR3 is TGTGCCAGCAGCTTAGGTCTACCTAGCACAGATACGCAGTATTTT.

The chain combines TRBV3-1 (or the pseudogene TRBV3-2) with TRBJ1-2; tentatively, D is TRBD1 (5 bases). Trimming took 4 bases from V and 6 from J, leaving 12 bases between them. CDR1 is LGHDT, CDR2 YNNKEL, per germline (reference sequence). The CDR3 is made up of 13 amino acids. CDR3 sequence reads: CASSPSQGNGYTF. DNA for the CDR3: TGTGCCAGCAGCCCCTCGCAGGGAAATGGCTACACCTTC.

V usage is TRBV9 and J usage is TRBJ2-3; D is uncertain. Trimming took 3 bases from V and 6 from J, leaving 11 bases between them. The V gene's germline CDR1 is SGDLS and CDR2 YYNGEE. This CDR3 has 13 residues. This chain's CDR3 is CASSEPTLDTQYF. The CDR3 DNA reads as TGTGCCAGCAGCGAACCGACACTGGATACGCAGTATTTT.

V gene TRBV24-1 combines with J gene TRBJ2-1; 10 bases are a match to TRBD2. Germline assignment: CDR1 KGHDR and CDR2 SFDVKD. CDR3 length equals 13 residues. The V segment lost 7 bases and the J segment 7 bases; nucleotides outside the gene matches: 3. DNA of the CDR3: TGTGCCACCAGCCTAGCGGGGGCTAATGAGCAGTTCTTC. This sequence encodes CATSLAGANEQFF.

The chain couples TRBV23-1 to TRBJ2-7, with 7 bases that match TRBD1. TRBV23-1 is an open reading frame, and its role is uncertain. This CDR3 is built from 21 residues. V trimming: 0 bases; J trimming: 3 bases; junction bases outside the gene matches: 23. CDR3 DNA: TGCGCCAGCAGTCAATCGGCACACCCCGGGACAGCAACTCTACTAGTCTACGAGCAGTACTTC. This sequence encodes CASSQSAHPGTATLLVYEQYF.

The V and J genes are TRBV6-1 and TRBJ2-3, with D possibly being TRBD2 (6 bases). V lost 3 bases and J lost 5, with 9 bases in between. Germline V gives CDR1 MNHNS, CDR2 SASEGT. The CDR3 runs to 13 residues. CDR3 amino acids: CASSDSGLDTQYF. Written as DNA, the CDR3 is TGTGCCAGCAGTGACAGCGGGTTAGATACGCAGTATTTT.

The genes are TRBV5-1 and TRBJ2-3, with D perhaps TRBD2 (6 bases). CDR1 SGHRS and CDR2 YFSETQ come from the germline V gene. V lost 3 bases to trimming and J lost 2 bases, with 13 bases between them. The CDR3 contains 15 residues. The CDR3 DNA reads TGCGCCAGCAGCTCCCCGGGGGACCCCACAGATACGCAGTATTTT. Translating gives CASSSPGDPTDTQYF.